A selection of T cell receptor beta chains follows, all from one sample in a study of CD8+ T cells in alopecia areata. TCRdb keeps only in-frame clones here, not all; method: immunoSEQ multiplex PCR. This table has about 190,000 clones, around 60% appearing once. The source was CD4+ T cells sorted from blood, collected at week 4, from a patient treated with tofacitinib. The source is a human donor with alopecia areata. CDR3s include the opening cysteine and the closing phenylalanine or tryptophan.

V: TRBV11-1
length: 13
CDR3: CASSLSRRVAQYF

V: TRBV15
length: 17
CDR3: CATSSRDTRSTNEKLFF

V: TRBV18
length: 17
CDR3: CASSRTHSTELQETQYF

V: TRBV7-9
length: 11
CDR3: CASSSHYEQYF

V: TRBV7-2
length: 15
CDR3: CASSLGQLNTGELFF

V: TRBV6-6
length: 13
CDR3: CASRQGTPGTQYF

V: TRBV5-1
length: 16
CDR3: CASSPGTLGGANVLTF

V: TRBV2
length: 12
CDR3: CASSRLAETQYF

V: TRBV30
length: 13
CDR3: CAWMRGATDTQYF

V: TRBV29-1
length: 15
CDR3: CSVGEGLAGAVEQFF

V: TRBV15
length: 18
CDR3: CATSSHLRRLTGAGEQFF

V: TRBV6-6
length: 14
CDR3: CASRSVTTNEKLFF

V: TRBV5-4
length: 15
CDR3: CASSLGREALYEQYF

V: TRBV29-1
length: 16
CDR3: CSVEGPASLAKNIQYF

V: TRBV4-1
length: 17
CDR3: CASSQVVFAGSSYEQYF

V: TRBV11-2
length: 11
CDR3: CASTMQYTQYF

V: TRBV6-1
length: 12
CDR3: CASSEGTDTQYF

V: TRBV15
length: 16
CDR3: CATSSIKTSGNYEQYF

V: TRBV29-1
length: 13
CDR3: CSVDRVEGYGYTF

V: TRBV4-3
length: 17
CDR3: CASSQVRYFRQSYEQYF

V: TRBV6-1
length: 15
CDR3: CASQEGGRAYNEQFF

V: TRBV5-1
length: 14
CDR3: CASSSNRGSYGYTF

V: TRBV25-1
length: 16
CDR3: CASSESGQRGANVLTF

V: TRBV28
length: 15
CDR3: CASSLGGSGANVLTF

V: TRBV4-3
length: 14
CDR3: CASSLRVATYGYTF